This T cell receptor beta chain was recovered during a study of shared clonotypes between healthy human individuals. General study findings and limits: Investigators expected sequencing depth to affect clonotype sharing among donors.

The sample holds one count of this clone. Its target is not known. Losses at the gene ends were 0 bases for V and 11 bases for J; bases not matched to a gene: 7. CDR3 length: 13 residues. Looked up from germline, CDR1 is SQVTM and CDR2 is ANQGSEA. Researchers ran the assay at a deep level. Over several immunoSEQ plates, each subset's genomic DNA was distributed in even portions. Clones were read by immunoSEQ multiplex PCR, and TCRdb kept only the in-frame ones, dropping some. The table has about 2.4 million clones, over 85% seen once. The study drew its donors from healthy HIV-negative adults without recent acute infections or vaccinations.

The chain has TRBV29-1 and TRBJ1-1, with TRBD1 matching over 9 bases. Material for sequencing was naive CD4+ T cells from PBMCs. Subset specified: CD45RA+ positively selected. The TCR originated in a man in his late teens or twenties in good health. Some clones in this sample may be carry-over from other donors' samples. CDR3 in DNA: TGCAGCGTTGAAGAATGGACAGGGGCTGGTGCTTTCTTT. It yields the protein CSVEEWTGAGAFF.